A selection of T cell receptor beta chains follows, all from one sample in a study of T cell responses to AZD1222 COVID-19 vaccine. The method was immunoSEQ multiplex PCR; TCRdb's version includes in-frame clones alone and lacks a portion of them. This table has fewer than 150,000 clones, roughly 92% appearing once. Source: peripheral blood, taken 28 days after the second AZD1222 dose. These receptors all stem from an adult who received the AZD1222 COVID-19 vaccine. CDR3s leave out the opening cysteine and the closing phenylalanine or tryptophan. D genes are given only for firm matches.

CDR3 protein: ASRLYEAF; J gene: TRBJ1-1; D gene: .; V gene: TRBV2
CDR3 protein: ASSTEWRGGRETQY; J gene: TRBJ2-5; D gene: TRBD2; V gene: TRBV7-2
CDR3 protein: ASSQDRQDPEGYT; J gene: TRBJ1-2; D gene: .; V gene: TRBV4-1
CDR3 protein: ASSPLPHQPQH; J gene: TRBJ1-5; D gene: .; V gene: TRBV18
CDR3 protein: ASSSRMGASGNTIY; J gene: TRBJ1-3; D gene: .; V gene: TRBV28
CDR3 protein: ASSLRTGGFNEKLF; J gene: TRBJ1-4; D gene: TRBD1; V gene: TRBV5-4
CDR3 protein: ASSIWTGGGDEAF; J gene: TRBJ1-1; D gene: TRBD1; V gene: TRBV28
CDR3 protein: ASSSWRGYNSPLH; J gene: TRBJ1-6; D gene: .; V gene: TRBV28
CDR3 protein: ASGGDENQPQH; J gene: TRBJ1-5; D gene: .; V gene: TRBV6-5
CDR3 protein: AISEKMTSTDTQY; J gene: TRBJ2-3; D gene: .; V gene: TRBV10-3
CDR3 protein: ASSGLSGTGNSPLH; J gene: TRBJ1-6; D gene: .; V gene: TRBV25-1
CDR3 protein: ASSSALTEIYGYT; J gene: TRBJ1-2; D gene: .; V gene: TRBV5-6
CDR3 protein: ASSYEQANSEKLF; J gene: TRBJ1-4; D gene: .; V gene: TRBV6-5
CDR3 protein: ASSAGSVGEQF; J gene: TRBJ2-1; D gene: .; V gene: TRBV2
CDR3 protein: ASGMTSGQSYNEQF; J gene: TRBJ2-1; D gene: TRBD2; V gene: TRBV4-1